The 31 T cell receptor beta chains listed next were all sequenced from one sample in a study of identical twins. TCRdb reprocessed the 5' RACE reads with MiXCR, giving one entry per CDR3 protein. The table shows roughly 500,000 distinct CDR3 sequences, with around 20% occurring only once. The sample was also linked to a second study, of T cells expressing NK-cell markers.

The sample consisted of CD4+ T cells sorted from blood. The source of these receptors is a woman between 18 and 30 years old in good health.

This clonotype has more than one count but fewer than ten. The rearrangement uses TRBV6-1 and TRBJ1-5; D might be TRBD1 (5 bases). CDR1 and CDR2 from the germline V gene are MNHNS and SASEGT. Trimming cost V 6 bases and J 2 bases, with 8 bases left between them. This CDR3 has 13 residues. CDR3 region: CASRRDGNQPQHF. CDR3 nucleotides: TGTGCCAGCAGACGGGACGGCAATCAGCCCCAGCATTTT.

This chain connects TRBV7-8 to TRBJ1-1; unclear D gene. Germline loops: CDR1 SGHVS, CDR2 FQNEAQ. The ends were cut back, 1 base at V and 5 bases at J, with 14 bases in the middle. The CDR3 runs 15 residues. The CDR3 DNA is TGTGCCAGCAGCTTAGTGAGCACGGCGAGTACTGAAGCTTTCTTT. It translates to CASSLVSTASTEAFF.

This chain joins TRBV11-2 and TRBJ2-1; 8 bases align to TRBD1. CDR1 and CDR2 (germline): SGHAT, FQNNGV. The V and J ends lost 5 bases and 8 bases, in that order; junction bases with no gene match: 8. The CDR3 spans 14 residues. In DNA, the CDR3 is TGTGCCAGCAGCCCGATCGACAGGGGACATGAGCAGTTCTTC. Protein: CASSPIDRGHEQFF.

In this sample, this clonotype turned up a few times. The chain links TRBV29-1 to TRBJ2-7; D is perhaps TRBD1 (6 bases). Germline CDR1 SQVTM, CDR2 ANQGSEA. Trimming removed 3 bases at V and 6 bases at J, with 12 bases between. The CDR3 spans 12 residues. This CDR3 is CSVDLGASEQYF. As DNA, the CDR3 is TGCAGCGTTGATTTGGGGGCCAGCGAGCAGTACTTC.

The chain employs TRBV4-3 and TRBJ1-5; D is uncertain. This CDR3 has 13 amino acids. The germline gives CDR1 LGHNA, CDR2 YSLEER. Trimming took off 0 bases at V and 9 bases at J, with 9 bases between the two ends. The CDR3 is CASSQDAGRPQHF. DNA for the CDR3: TGCGCCAGCAGCCAAGACGCGGGAAGGCCCCAGCATTTT.

J is TRBJ1-1 and V is TRBV7-2; D gene uncertain. The CDR3 runs to 16 residues. V was shortened by 4 bases and J by 0 bases, with 15 bases between the two germline ends. Germline V CDR1 and CDR2: SGHTA, FQGNSA. CDR3 loop: CASSSTQYGMNTEAFF. The CDR3, as DNA: TGTGCCAGCAGCTCAACTCAATATGGGATGAACACTGAAGCTTTCTTT.

The chain joins TRBV5-1 to TRBJ2-1; no firm D call. The V gene's germline CDR1 is SGHRS and CDR2 YFSETQ. V was cut by 4 bases and J by 2 bases, with 13 bases left in between. The CDR3 runs to 15 residues. The CDR3 here is CASSRAARAYNEQFF. The CDR3 DNA is TGCGCCAGCAGCCGCGCCGCACGGGCCTACAATGAGCAGTTCTTC.

This clonotype was counted many times. V and J are TRBV12-3 or TRBV12-4 and TRBJ2-5; D is unresolved. This CDR3 has 11 residues. The germline V and J ends were trimmed by 3 bases and 7 bases, with 6 bases remaining between them. Here the CDR3 DNA reads TGTGCCAGCAGTTTGGGCTCGACCCAGTACTTC. Its translation is CASSLGSTQYF.

The chain links TRBV20-1 to TRBJ1-2; D is possibly TRBD1 (5 bases). Germline CDR1 is DFQATT and CDR2 is SNEGSKA (reference sequence). The CDR3 consists of 13 residues. Trimming shortened V by 3 bases and J by 6 bases, and 14 bases separated the two germline ends. CDR3 bases: TGCAGTGCTAGGGCCGGGGCAGGGAATGGCTACACCTTC. It specifies CSARAGAGNGYTF.

This clonotype was counted ten times or more. The V gene is TRBV5-1, the J gene TRBJ2-1; 12 bases align to TRBD2. Trimming cost V 3 bases and J 6 bases; bases outside gene matches: 4. Per germline, CDR1 SGHRS and CDR2 YFSETQ. This CDR3 has 15 amino acids. Written as DNA, the CDR3 is TGCGCCAGCAGCTGGACTAGCGGGACTCTCAATGAGCAGTTCTTC. This codes for CASSWTSGTLNEQFF.

V gene TRBV5-5 combines with J gene TRBJ1-5, with 7 bases matching TRBD1. Germline CDR1 and CDR2: SGHKS and YYEKEE (reference sequence). V was clipped by 5 bases and J by 2 bases; unmatched bases: 7. The CDR3 totals 15 residues. The CDR3 reads CASRGGGGRNQPQHF. DNA of the CDR3: TGTGCCAGCAGGGGGGGAGGGGGCCGCAATCAGCCCCAGCATTTT.

The chain recombines TRBV7-7 with TRBJ2-1; 8 bases fit TRBD2. Germline assignment: CDR1 SSHAT and CDR2 FNYEAQ (reference sequence). The CDR3 has 13 amino acids. This CDR3 reads CASGKGPYNEQFF. Here the CDR3 DNA reads TGTGCTAGCGGGAAGGGCCCCTACAATGAGCAGTTCTTC.

The rearrangement links TRBV29-1 to TRBJ2-7, with TRBD2 matching over 8 bases. Unmatched junction bases numbered 9, after V lost 7 bases and J lost 7 bases. The germline V gene encodes CDR1 SQVTM and CDR2 ANQGSEA. The CDR3 extends over 12 amino acids. This CDR3 is CSAGRGDGEQYF. DNA of the CDR3: TGCAGCGCCGGGAGGGGGGATGGGGAGCAGTACTTC.

This clonotype was seen ten or more times. The chain carries TRBV12-3 or TRBV12-4 and TRBJ1-1; 9 nucleotides align to TRBD1. CDR3 length equals 14 residues. V was clipped by 5 bases and J by 5 bases; unmatched bases: 6. For the CDR3, the DNA is TGTGCCAGCAGTAGGGGACAGGGCGGGACTGAAGCTTTCTTT. This sequence encodes CASSRGQGGTEAFF.

This clonotype was observed a handful of times. The V call is TRBV11-3, the J call TRBJ2-1; 10 positions match TRBD2. The CDR3 runs 18 residues. V shed 1 base and J 7 bases; nucleotides not matched to a gene: 13. Germline lookup yields CDR1 SGHNT and CDR2 YENEEA. As DNA, the CDR3 is TGTGCCAGCAGCTTAGGGTTGGGCACTAGCGGGAAAGGGAATGAGCAGTTCTTC. This sequence encodes CASSLGLGTSGKGNEQFF.

The chain links TRBV20-1 to TRBJ1-2; 8 bases agree with TRBD1. This CDR3 is built from 13 residues. V gave up 6 bases and J gave up 8 bases; unmatched junction bases: 11. Germline CDR1 DFQATT, CDR2 SNEGSKA (reference sequence). The DNA of the CDR3 is TGCAGTGCAACCGGGACAGGCGCCCTCGGCTACACCTTC. Its translation: CSATGTGALGYTF.

The chain is built from TRBV7-3 and TRBJ1-2; no definite D call. The CDR3 extends over 13 amino acids. From germline, CDR1 is SGHTA and CDR2 FQGTGA. The germline V and J ends were trimmed by 1 base and 8 bases, with 11 bases remaining between them. CDR3 coding DNA: TGTGCCAGCAGCTTAAACCAAGGCTTAGGCTACACCTTC. It translates to CASSLNQGLGYTF. Together with reference TRBV7-3 and TRBJ1-2, the CDR3 gives the full variable domain: GAGVSQTPSNKVTEKGKYVELRCDPISGHTALYWYRQSLGQGPEFLIYFQGTGAADDSGLPNDRFFAVRPEGSVSTLKIQRTERGDSAVYLCASSLNQGLGYTFGSGTRLTVV.

The rearrangement links TRBV12-3 or TRBV12-4 to TRBJ2-7, with 10 bases aligning to TRBD2. The CDR3 runs to 15 residues. The J segment lost 2 bases and the V segment lost 2 bases, leaving 3 bases of the junction unmatched. The chain's CDR3 is CASSLRTSGTYEQYF. The CDR3 coding sequence is TGTGCCAGCAGTTTAAGAACTAGCGGGACCTACGAGCAGTACTTC.

This rearrangement joins TRBV19 to TRBJ2-1; 9 bases align to TRBD1. The CDR3 contains 15 residues. The ends lost 6 bases at V and 4 bases at J; junction bases unmatched: 7. The germline V gene has CDR1 LNHDA and CDR2 SQIVND (reference sequence). The CDR3 loop is CASRLGTGKYNEQFF. The CDR3 DNA reads as TGTGCCAGTAGGCTTGGGACAGGGAAATACAATGAGCAGTTCTTC.

This clonotype turned up a few times. Lacking the conserved final phenylalanine or tryptophan, this CDR3 likely reflects a read error. It is unclear where the CDR3 begins or ends on the DNA, so no DNA is shown, and the CDR3 is as TCRdb lists it. The V and J genes are TRBV6-5 and TRBJ1-1; TRBD1, the D gene given by the table, was not confirmed from the DNA. Germline V gene sequence: CDR1 MNHEY, CDR2 SVGAGI. The CDR3 is 9 residues long, counting both termini. CDR3 in amino acids: CASSPPLAL.

This clonotype was seen many times. The J gene is TRBJ2-2, the V gene TRBV4-3; TRBD1 is a possible D gene (5 bases). V shed 1 base and J shed 5 bases, with 17 bases lying between them. In germline, CDR1 is LGHNA, CDR2 YSLEER. This CDR3 has 17 residues. CDR3: CASSQVFIIRGTGELFF. For the CDR3, the DNA is TGCGCCAGCAGCCAAGTCTTCATTATAAGGGGTACCGGGGAGCTGTTTTTT.

There are a few counts of this clonotype. The chain links TRBV12-3 or TRBV12-4 to TRBJ2-7; TRBD2 aligns across 9 bases. There are 15 residues in the CDR3. V was pared by 5 bases and J by 3 bases, with 8 bases of the junction left unmatched. The DNA of the CDR3 is TGTGCCAGCAGTCGACCGACTAGCGGCAACTACGAGCAGTACTTC. It encodes CASSRPTSGNYEQYF.

The sample holds a few counts of this clonotype. The chain uses TRBV12-3 or TRBV12-4 and TRBJ2-2, with D possibly being TRBD1 or TRBD2 (5 bases each). V was pared by 11 bases and J by 6 bases, with 16 bases between. The CDR3 extends over 13 amino acids. The CDR3 region has the DNA TGTGCCGCCGGGGCCCTTATCCCCGGGGAGCTGTTTTTT. It yields the protein CAAGALIPGELFF.

Worth noting for this clonotype: A much larger clone is a single base away; this may be a read error. V usage is TRBV29-1 and J usage is TRBJ2-3; D not certain. Trimming left V 7 bases short and J 1 base short, with 12 bases between. The germline CDR1 and CDR2 sequences are SQVTM and ANQGSEA. The CDR3 is 13 amino acids. Here the CDR3 DNA reads TGCAGCGCCGCCGGAACTGGCACAGATACGCAGTATTTT. Residues: CSAAGTGTDTQYF.

The chain joins TRBV6-1 to TRBJ2-7; 12 bases match TRBD1. The CDR3 extends over 15 amino acids. Germline V gives CDR1 MNHNS, CDR2 SASEGT. V was clipped by 6 bases and J by 4 bases; unmatched bases: 7. CDR3 in DNA: TGTGCCAGCAGGGATAGGGGACAGGGGGCTTACGAGCAGTACTTC. It is translated as CASRDRGQGAYEQYF.

This clonotype came up many times. The chain couples TRBV7-8 to TRBJ1-1; D is unclear. The V and J ends lost 3 bases and 1 base respectively, with 9 bases between them. The CDR3 totals 14 residues. Germline V gene data show CDR1 as SGHVS and CDR2 as FQNEAQ. The chain's CDR3 is CASSFERRNTEAFF. CDR3 bases: TGTGCCAGCAGCTTTGAGCGCAGGAACACTGAAGCTTTCTTT.

The chain is built from TRBV7-9 and TRBJ2-1, with 8 bases matching TRBD2. V dropped 4 bases and J dropped 1; count of bases not matched to a gene: 3. This CDR3 has 15 amino acids. Germline loops: CDR1 SEHNR, CDR2 FQNEAQ (reference sequence). The CDR3, as DNA: TGTGCCAGCAGCTCACAGCGGGGGTCCTACAATGAGCAGTTCTTC. This codes for CASSSQRGSYNEQFF. The complete variable domain, with remaining parts taken from reference TRBV7-9 and TRBJ2-1, reads DTGVSQNPRHKITKRGQNVTFRCDPISEHNRLYWYRQTLGQGPEFLTYFQNEAQLEKSRLLSDRFSAERPKGSFSTLEIQRTEQGDSAMYLCASSSQRGSYNEQFFGPGTRLTVL.

The rearrangement links TRBV7-9 to TRBJ2-2; a possible D gene is TRBD2 (6 bases). The CDR3 has 17 residues. The V gene's germline CDR1 is SEHNR and CDR2 FQNEAQ (reference sequence). V gave up 5 bases and J gave up 3 bases, with 19 bases separating them. This chain's CDR3 is CASSQLPAGWDTGELFF. CDR3 DNA sequence: TGTGCCAGCAGCCAGCTACCGGCGGGGTGGGACACCGGGGAGCTGTTTTTT.

This rearrangement joins TRBV20-1 to TRBJ2-3; tentatively, D is TRBD2 (6 bases). CDR3 length equals 13 residues. Germline V gene data show CDR1 as DFQATT and CDR2 as SNEGSKA (reference sequence). Deletions cut 8 bases from V and 5 bases from J, with 17 bases between. In DNA, the CDR3 is TGCAGTAGCGCGGGGCGGGCGGGAGATACGCAGTATTTT. Its protein product is CSSAGRAGDTQYF.

The genes are TRBV7-9 and TRBJ2-1; 8 bases agree with TRBD2. CDR3 length equals 15 residues. The germline CDR1 and CDR2 sequences are SEHNR and FQNEAQ (reference sequence). J gave up 6 bases and V 5 bases, and 9 bases lay outside the gene matches. Here the CDR3 DNA reads TGTGCCAGCAGCACCATCTACGGGACTAGCAATGAGCAGTTCTTC. Translating it yields CASSTIYGTSNEQFF.

This clonotype was counted a few times. This chain connects TRBV11-2 to TRBJ2-6, with TRBD1 identical over 9 bases. V shed 7 bases and J 0 bases; nucleotides not matched to a gene: 13. The CDR3 runs to 19 residues. CDR1 and CDR2 from the germline V gene are SGHAT and FQNNGV. CDR3: CASNPGVRTGVSGANVLTF. In DNA form, the CDR3 reads TGTGCCAGCAACCCCGGCGTCAGGACAGGGGTCTCTGGGGCCAACGTCCTGACTTTC.